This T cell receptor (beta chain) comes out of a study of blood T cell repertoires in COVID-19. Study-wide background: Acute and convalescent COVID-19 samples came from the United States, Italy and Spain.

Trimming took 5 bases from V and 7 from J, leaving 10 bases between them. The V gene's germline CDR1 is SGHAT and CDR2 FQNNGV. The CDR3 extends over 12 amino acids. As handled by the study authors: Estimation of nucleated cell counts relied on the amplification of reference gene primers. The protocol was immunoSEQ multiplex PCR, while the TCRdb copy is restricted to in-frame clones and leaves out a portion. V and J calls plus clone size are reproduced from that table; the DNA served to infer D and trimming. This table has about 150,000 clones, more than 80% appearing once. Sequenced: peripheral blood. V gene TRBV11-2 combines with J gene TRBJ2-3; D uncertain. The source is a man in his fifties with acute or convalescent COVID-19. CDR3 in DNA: TGTGCCAGCAGCCCTCGCAGGAATACGCAGTATTTT. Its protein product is CASSPRRNTQYF.